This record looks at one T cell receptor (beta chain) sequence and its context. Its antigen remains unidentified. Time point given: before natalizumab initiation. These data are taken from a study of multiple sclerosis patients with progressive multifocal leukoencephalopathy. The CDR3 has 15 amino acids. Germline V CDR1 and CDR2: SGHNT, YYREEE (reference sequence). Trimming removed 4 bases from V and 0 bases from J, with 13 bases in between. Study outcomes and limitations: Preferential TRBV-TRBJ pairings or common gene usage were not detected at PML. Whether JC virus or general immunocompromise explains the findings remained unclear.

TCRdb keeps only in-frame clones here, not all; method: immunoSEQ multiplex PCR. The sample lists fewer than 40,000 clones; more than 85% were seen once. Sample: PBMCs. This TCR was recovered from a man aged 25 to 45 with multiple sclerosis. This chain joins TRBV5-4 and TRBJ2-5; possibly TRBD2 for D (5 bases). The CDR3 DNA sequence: TGTGCCAGCAGCCGCCAGCTAGCAGACCAAGAGACCCAGTACTTC. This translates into CASSRQLADQETQYF.